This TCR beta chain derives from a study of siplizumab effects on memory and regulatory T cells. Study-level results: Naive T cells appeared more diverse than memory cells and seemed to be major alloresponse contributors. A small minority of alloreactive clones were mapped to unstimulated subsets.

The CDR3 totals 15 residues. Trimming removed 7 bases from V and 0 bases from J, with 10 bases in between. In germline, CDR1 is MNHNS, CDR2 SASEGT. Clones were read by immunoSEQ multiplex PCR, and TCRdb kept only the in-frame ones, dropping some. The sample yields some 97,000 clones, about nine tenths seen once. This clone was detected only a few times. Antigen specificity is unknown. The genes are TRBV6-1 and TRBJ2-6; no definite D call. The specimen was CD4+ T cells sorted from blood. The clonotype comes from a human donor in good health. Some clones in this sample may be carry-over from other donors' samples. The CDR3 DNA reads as TGTGCCAGCAATCCCCCTAACTCTGGGGCCAACGTCCTGACTTTC. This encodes CASNPPNSGANVLTF.